The next 13 T cell receptor beta chains were all read from a single sample in a study of T cell responses to AZD1222 COVID-19 vaccine. Sequenced by immunoSEQ multiplex PCR; TCRdb stores in-frame clones only, minus some. The sample shows about 81,000 clones, around nine tenths of them seen only once. Sample: peripheral blood, taken 28 days after the second AZD1222 dose. The receptor source for this set is an adult who received the AZD1222 COVID-19 vaccine.

This clone was counted once. The CDR3 sequence: CASRITGGDEKLFF. CDR3 in DNA: TGTGCCAGCAGAATCACAGGGGGCGACGAAAAACTGTTTTTT. The chain has TRBV7-2 and TRBJ1-4; 9 bases line up with TRBD1. Germline V gives CDR1 SGHTA, CDR2 FQGNSA. The CDR3 consists of 14 residues. The J segment lost 8 bases and the V segment lost 6 bases, leaving 7 bases of the junction unmatched.

Here the CDR3 reads CASRQQGGEANYGYTF. For the CDR3, the DNA is TGTGCCAGCAGGCAACAGGGAGGGGAAGCTAACTATGGCTACACCTTC. This sequence joins TRBV28 and TRBJ1-2; D is possibly TRBD1 (6 bases). V lost 6 bases to trimming and J lost 0 bases, with 17 bases between them. The CDR3 runs 16 residues. In germline, CDR1 is MDHEN, CDR2 SYDVKM.

The chain is built from TRBV2 and TRBJ2-7; 7 bases match TRBD1. This CDR3 spans 14 amino acids. V trimming: 5 bases; J trimming: 8 bases; junction bases outside the gene matches: 12. The germline V gene encodes CDR1 SNHLY and CDR2 FYNNEI. The CDR3 sequence: CASSRDSPFAKQYF. The CDR3 bases are TGTGCCAGCAGTCGGGACAGCCCTTTTGCCAAGCAGTACTTC.

The chain joins TRBV18 to TRBJ2-3; TRBD2 is a possible D gene (6 bases). Germline V gives CDR1 KGHSH, CDR2 LQKENI. This CDR3 has 15 amino acids. The germline V and J ends were trimmed by 2 bases and 3 bases, with 12 bases remaining between them. The CDR3 region has the DNA TGTGCCAGCTCACCAATGGGCGGGGAGACAGATACGCAGTATTTT. Its protein is CASSPMGGETDTQYF.

The count of this clone is one. The V and J genes are TRBV11-2 and TRBJ1-1; D may be TRBD1 (6 bases). The CDR3 loop spans 13 amino acids. Looked up from germline, CDR1 is SGHAT and CDR2 is FQNNGV. Trimming removed 4 bases from V and 3 bases from J, with 9 bases in between. The DNA for the CDR3 is TGTGCCAGCAGCTACGAGGGGGACACTGAAGCTTTCTTT. Protein product: CASSYEGDTEAFF.

This chain connects TRBV6-5 to TRBJ1-1, with 9 positions matching TRBD1. The germline V gene encodes CDR1 MNHEY and CDR2 SVGAGI. CDR3 length equals 14 residues. The J segment lost 5 bases and the V segment lost 7 bases, leaving 8 bases of the junction unmatched. The chain's CDR3 is CASTKQGAQTEAFF. The CDR3 nucleotides are TGTGCCAGCACTAAACAGGGGGCGCAGACTGAAGCTTTCTTT.

The gene calls are TRBV12-3 or TRBV12-4 and TRBJ1-2; TRBD1 aligns across 7 bases. Unmatched junction bases numbered 5, after V lost 6 bases and J lost 4 bases. The CDR3 runs 13 residues. CDR3 in DNA: TGTGCCAGCAGCAGACAGGGACTCTATGGCTACACCTTC. This translates into CASSRQGLYGYTF.

The gene calls are TRBV7-9 and TRBJ2-5; TRBD1 matches 7 bases. V shed 7 bases and J 1 base; nucleotides not matched to a gene: 12. The CDR3 totals 16 residues. The germline gives CDR1 SEHNR, CDR2 FQNEAQ (reference sequence). CDR3 DNA: TGTGCCAGCAATTCACACAGGGGATGGCCCCAAGAGACCCAGTACTTC. Translating it yields CASNSHRGWPQETQYF. Full variable domain (outside the CDR3, taken from reference TRBV7-9 and TRBJ2-5): DTGVSQNPRHKITKRGQNVTFRCDPISEHNRLYWYRQTLGQGPEFLTYFQNEAQLEKSRLLSDRFSAERPKGSFSTLEIQRTEQGDSAMYLCASNSHRGWPQETQYFGPGTRLLVL.

This chain links TRBV7-9 with TRBJ2-1; 13 bases match TRBD2. V shed 5 bases and J 5 bases; nucleotides not matched to a gene: 3. Germline V gene lookup returns CDR1 SEHNR and CDR2 FQNEAQ (reference sequence). The CDR3 has 15 residues. CDR3 bases: TGTGCCAGCAGCCCCGGACTAGCGGGGGACAATGAGCAGTTCTTC. Protein sequence: CASSPGLAGDNEQFF.

This clone came up once. V usage is TRBV6-5 and J usage is TRBJ1-5; 8 bases are shared with TRBD1. V trimming: 6 bases; J trimming: 7 bases; junction bases outside the gene matches: 11. CDR1 and CDR2 (germline): MNHEY, SVGAGI. The CDR3 has 15 amino acids. The CDR3 sequence: CASRKTQGGGQPQHF. The CDR3 coding sequence is TGTGCCAGCAGGAAGACACAGGGGGGAGGACAGCCCCAGCATTTT.

The genes are TRBV29-1 and TRBJ2-2; TRBD1 is a possible D gene (5 bases). Per the germline V gene, CDR1 is SQVTM and CDR2 is ANQGSEA. The V end lost 3 bases, the J end lost 6 bases, and 11 bases lay between the germline ends. The CDR3 sequence is 13 residues long. Here the CDR3 DNA reads TGCAGCGTTGATGGACACATGGCCGGGGAGCTGTTTTTT. Protein product: CSVDGHMAGELFF.

The chain combines TRBV10-2 with TRBJ2-5; D not resolved. This CDR3 has 14 amino acids. The ends were cut back, 6 bases at V and 2 bases at J, with 13 bases in the middle. Germline lookup yields CDR1 WSHSY and CDR2 SAAADI. The DNA for the CDR3 is TGCGCCAGCAGCCTGAGAAGAGAACAAGAGACCCAGTACTTC. Protein sequence: CASSLRREQETQYF.

The CDR3 spells CAGRSETSSDEQFF. CDR3 DNA: TGCGCCGGCCGGAGCGAGACTAGCAGCGATGAGCAGTTCTTC. This rearrangement joins TRBV10-2 to TRBJ2-1, with 7 bases lining up with TRBD2. The CDR3 is made up of 14 amino acids. The V gene's germline CDR1 is WSHSY and CDR2 SAAADI. V lost 11 bases and J lost 8; bases outside the gene matches: 15.